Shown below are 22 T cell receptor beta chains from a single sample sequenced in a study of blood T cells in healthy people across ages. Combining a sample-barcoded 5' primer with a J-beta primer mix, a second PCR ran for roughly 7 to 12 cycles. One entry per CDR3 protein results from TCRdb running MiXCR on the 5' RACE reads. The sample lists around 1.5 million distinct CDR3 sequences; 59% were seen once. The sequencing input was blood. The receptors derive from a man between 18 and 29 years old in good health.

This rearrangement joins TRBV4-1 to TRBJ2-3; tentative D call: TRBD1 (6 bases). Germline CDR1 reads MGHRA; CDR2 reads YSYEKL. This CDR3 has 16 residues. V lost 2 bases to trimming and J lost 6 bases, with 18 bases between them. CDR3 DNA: TGCGCCAGCAGCCAATTGGACAGCTGGGGCAGGGATACGCAGTATTTT. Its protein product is CASSQLDSWGRDTQYF.

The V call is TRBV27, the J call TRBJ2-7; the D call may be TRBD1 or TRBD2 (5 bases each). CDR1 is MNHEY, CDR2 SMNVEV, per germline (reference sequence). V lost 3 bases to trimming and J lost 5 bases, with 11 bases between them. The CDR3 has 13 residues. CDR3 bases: TGTGCCAGCAGTTTGGCTCGGGGCGACGAGCAGTACTTC. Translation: CASSLARGDEQYF.

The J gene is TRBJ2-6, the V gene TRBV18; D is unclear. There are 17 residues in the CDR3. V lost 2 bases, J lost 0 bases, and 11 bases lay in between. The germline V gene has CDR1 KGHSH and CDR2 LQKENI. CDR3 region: CASSPNGRPSGANVLTF. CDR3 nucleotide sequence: TGTGCCAGCTCACCAAACGGACGGCCCTCTGGGGCCAACGTCCTGACTTTC.

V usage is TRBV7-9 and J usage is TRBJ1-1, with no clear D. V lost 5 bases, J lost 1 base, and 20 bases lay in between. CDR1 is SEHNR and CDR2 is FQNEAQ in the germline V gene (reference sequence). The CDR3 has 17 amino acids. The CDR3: CASSPAYPGRRNTEAFF. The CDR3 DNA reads TGTGCCAGCAGCCCCGCGTATCCCGGAAGGCGGAACACTGAAGCTTTCTTT.

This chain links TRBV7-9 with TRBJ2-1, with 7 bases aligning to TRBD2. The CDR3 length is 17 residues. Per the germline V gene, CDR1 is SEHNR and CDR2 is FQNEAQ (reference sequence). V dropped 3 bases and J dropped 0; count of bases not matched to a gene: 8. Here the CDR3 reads CASSLGPSGSSYNEQFF. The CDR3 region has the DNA TGTGCCAGCAGCTTGGGGCCTAGCGGAAGCTCCTACAATGAGCAGTTCTTC.

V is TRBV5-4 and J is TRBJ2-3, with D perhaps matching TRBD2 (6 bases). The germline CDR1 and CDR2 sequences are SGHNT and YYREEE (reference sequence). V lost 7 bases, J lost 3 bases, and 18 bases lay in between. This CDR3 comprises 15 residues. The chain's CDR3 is CASLMGGGETDTQYF. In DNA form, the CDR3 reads TGTGCCAGCCTCATGGGGGGAGGTGAGACAGATACGCAGTATTTT.

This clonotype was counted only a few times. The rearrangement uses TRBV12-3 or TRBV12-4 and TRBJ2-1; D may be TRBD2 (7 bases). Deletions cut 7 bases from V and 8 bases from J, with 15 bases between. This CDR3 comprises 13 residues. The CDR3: CASTLGGRDEQFF. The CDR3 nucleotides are TGTGCCAGCACCTTGGGGGGGCGGGATGAGCAGTTCTTC.

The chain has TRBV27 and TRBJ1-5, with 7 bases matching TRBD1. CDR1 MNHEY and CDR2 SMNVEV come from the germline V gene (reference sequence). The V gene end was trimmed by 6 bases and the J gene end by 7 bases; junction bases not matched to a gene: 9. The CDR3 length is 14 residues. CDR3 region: CASSRDSLFQPQHF. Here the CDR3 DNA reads TGTGCCAGCAGCCGGGACAGTTTATTCCAGCCCCAGCATTTT.

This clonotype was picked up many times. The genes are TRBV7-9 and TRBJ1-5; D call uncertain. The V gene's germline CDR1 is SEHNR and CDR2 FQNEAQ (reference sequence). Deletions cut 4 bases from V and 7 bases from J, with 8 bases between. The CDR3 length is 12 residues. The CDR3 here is CASSSGGQPQHF. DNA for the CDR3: TGTGCCAGCAGCTCAGGAGGACAGCCCCAGCATTTT. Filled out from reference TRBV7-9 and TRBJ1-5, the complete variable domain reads DTGVSQNPRHKITKRGQNVTFRCDPISEHNRLYWYRQTLGQGPEFLTYFQNEAQLEKSRLLSDRFSAERPKGSFSTLEIQRTEQGDSAMYLCASSSGGQPQHFGDGTRLSIL.

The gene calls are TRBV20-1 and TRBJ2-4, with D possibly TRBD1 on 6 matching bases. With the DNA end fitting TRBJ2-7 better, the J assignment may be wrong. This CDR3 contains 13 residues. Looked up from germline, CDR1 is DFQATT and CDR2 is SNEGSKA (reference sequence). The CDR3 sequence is CSARAGQYYEQYF. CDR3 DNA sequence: TGCAGTGCTAGAGCCGGACAGTACTACGAGCAGTACTTC.

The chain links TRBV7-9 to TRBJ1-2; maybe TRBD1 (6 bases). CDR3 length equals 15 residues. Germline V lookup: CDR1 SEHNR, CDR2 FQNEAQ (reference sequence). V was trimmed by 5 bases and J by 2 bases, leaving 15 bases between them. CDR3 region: CASSAPGHKNYGYTF. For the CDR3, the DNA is TGTGCCAGCAGCGCACCGGGACATAAGAACTATGGCTACACCTTC.

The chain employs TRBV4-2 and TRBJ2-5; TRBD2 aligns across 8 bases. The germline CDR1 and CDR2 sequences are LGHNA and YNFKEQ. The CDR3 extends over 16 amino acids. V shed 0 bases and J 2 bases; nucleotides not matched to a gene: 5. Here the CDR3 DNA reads TGTGCCAGCAGCCAAGACCCAGCGGGGGAGCAAGAGACCCAGTACTTC. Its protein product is CASSQDPAGEQETQYF.

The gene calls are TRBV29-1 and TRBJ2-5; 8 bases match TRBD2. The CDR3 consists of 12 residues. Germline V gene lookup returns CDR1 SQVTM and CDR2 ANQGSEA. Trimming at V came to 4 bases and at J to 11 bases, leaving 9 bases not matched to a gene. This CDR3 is CSVAMTSDEQYF. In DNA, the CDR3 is TGCAGCGTTGCGATGACTAGCGATGAGCAGTACTTC.

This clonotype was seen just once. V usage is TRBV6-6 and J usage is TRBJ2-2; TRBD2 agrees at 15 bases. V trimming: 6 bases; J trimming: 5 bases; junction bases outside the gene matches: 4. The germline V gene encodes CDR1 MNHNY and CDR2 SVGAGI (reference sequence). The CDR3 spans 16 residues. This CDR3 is CASSFGLAGGTGELFF. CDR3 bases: TGTGCCAGCAGCTTCGGACTAGCGGGAGGGACCGGGGAGCTGTTTTTT.

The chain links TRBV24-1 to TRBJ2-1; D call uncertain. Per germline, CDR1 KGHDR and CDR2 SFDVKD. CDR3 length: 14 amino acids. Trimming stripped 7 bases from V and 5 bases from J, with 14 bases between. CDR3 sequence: CATSLTPTNNEQFF. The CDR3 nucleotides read TGTGCCACCAGCTTAACCCCGACGAACAATGAGCAGTTCTTC.

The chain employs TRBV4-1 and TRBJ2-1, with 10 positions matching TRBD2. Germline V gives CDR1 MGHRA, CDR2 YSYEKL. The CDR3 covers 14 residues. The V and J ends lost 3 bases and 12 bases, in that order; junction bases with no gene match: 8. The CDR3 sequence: CASSHPSGGLGQFF. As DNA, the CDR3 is TGCGCCAGCAGCCACCCTAGCGGGGGTCTAGGGCAGTTCTTC.

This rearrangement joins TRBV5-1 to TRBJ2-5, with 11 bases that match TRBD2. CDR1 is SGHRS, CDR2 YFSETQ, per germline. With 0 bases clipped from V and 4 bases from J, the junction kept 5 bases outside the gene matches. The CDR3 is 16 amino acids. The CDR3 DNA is TGCGCCAGCAGCTTGGAACTAGCGGGAGCTGGAGAGACCCAGTACTTC. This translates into CASSLELAGAGETQYF.

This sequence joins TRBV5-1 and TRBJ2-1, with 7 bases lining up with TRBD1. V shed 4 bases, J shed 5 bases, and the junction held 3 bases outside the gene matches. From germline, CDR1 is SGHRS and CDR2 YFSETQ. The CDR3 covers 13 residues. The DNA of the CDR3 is TGCGCCAGCAGCGTGGGACAGAACAATGAGCAGTTCTTC. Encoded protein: CASSVGQNNEQFF.

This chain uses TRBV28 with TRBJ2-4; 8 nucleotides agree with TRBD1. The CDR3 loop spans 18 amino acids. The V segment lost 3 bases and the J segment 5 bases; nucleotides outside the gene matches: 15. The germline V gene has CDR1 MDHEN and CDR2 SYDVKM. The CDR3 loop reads CASSFIFGQGAGENIQYF. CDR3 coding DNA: TGTGCCAGCAGTTTTATATTTGGGCAGGGGGCTGGGGAAAACATTCAGTACTTC.

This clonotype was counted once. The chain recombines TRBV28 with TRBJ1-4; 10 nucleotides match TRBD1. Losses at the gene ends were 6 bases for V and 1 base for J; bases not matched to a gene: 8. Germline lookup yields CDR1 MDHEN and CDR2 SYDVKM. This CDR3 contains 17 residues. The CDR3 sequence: CASSWDRGRLTNEKLFF. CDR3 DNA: TGTGCCAGCAGCTGGGACAGGGGTCGGTTAACTAATGAAAAACTGTTTTTT.

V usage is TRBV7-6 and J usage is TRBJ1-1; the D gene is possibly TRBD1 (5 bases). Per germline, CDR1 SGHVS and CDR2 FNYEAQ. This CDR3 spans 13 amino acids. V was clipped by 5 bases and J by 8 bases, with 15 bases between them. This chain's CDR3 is CASSQNPGTEAFF. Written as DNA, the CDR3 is TGTGCCAGCAGCCAGAACCCGGGGACCGAAGCTTTCTTT.

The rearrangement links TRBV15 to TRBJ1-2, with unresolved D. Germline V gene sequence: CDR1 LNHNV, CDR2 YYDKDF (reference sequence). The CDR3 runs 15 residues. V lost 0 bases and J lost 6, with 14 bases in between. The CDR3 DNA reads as TGTGCCACCAGCAGAGACGCCCGGCGGGTGGATGGCTACACCTTC. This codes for CATSRDARRVDGYTF.